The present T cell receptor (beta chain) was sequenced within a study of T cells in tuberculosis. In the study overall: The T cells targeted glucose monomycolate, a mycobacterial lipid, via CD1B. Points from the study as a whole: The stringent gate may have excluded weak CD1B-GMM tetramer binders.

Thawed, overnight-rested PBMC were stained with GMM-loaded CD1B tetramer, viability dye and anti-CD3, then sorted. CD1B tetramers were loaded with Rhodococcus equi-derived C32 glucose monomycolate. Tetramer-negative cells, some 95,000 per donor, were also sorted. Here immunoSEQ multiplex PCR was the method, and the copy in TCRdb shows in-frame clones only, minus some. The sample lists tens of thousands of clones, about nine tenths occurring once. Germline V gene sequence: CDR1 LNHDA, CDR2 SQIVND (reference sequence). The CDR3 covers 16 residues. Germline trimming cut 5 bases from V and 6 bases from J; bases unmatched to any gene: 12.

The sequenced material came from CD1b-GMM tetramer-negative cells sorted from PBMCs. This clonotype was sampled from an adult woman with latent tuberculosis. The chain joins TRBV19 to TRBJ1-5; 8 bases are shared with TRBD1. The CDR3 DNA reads TGTGCCAGTAGTCGAATTTCAGGGGGCCTAACTCAGCCCCAGCATTTT. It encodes CASSRISGGLTQPQHF.